The rows below give T cell receptor beta chains drawn from one sample of a study of cytomegalovirus exposure and HLA in healthy donors. Only in-frame clones appear in the TCRdb table, and some are missing; sequencing was by immunoSEQ multiplex PCR. The sample consists of fewer than 400,000 clones, roughly 86% of them appearing once. Source material: PBMCs. The receptors here all came from a man between 25 and 39 years old in good health and CMV-seronegative. CDR3s include the opening cysteine and the closing phenylalanine or tryptophan. Fields, in order: CDR3 protein, CDR3 DNA, J gene, V gene, D gene, clone size. D genes are given only for firm matches. Clone size appears in some rows only: once, few, many, or a class for an expanded clone.

CASSLAVNEQFF	TGCGCCAGCAGCTTGGCGGTTAATGAGCAGTTCTTC	TRBJ2-1	TRBV5-1	-	-
CASSPAGGQKGYTF	TGTGCCAGCAGCCCAGCAGGGGGCCAGAAGGGCTACACCTTC	TRBJ1-2	TRBV4-2	TRBD1	-
CSVEEGGNTEAFF	TGCAGCGTTGAAGAAGGGGGAAACACTGAAGCTTTCTTT	TRBJ1-1	TRBV29-1	-	-
CASSRQSANEKLFF	TGTGCCAGCAGCCGACAGTCGGCTAATGAAAAACTGTTTTTT	TRBJ1-4	TRBV2	-	-
CASSRAGGAYEQYF	TGTGCCAGCAGCCGCGCAGGGGGAGCCTACGAGCAGTACTTC	TRBJ2-7	TRBV6-5	TRBD1	-
CASSGQGGGEQYF	TGTGCCAGCTCAGGACAGGGCGGCGGCGAGCAGTACTTC	TRBJ2-7	TRBV2	TRBD1	few
CASSEWIQGTNEKLFF	TGTGCCAGCAGTGAATGGATACAGGGCACTAATGAAAAACTGTTTTTT	TRBJ1-4	TRBV2	-	-
CASRVTGGLDTEAFF	TGCGCCAGCAGGGTGACCGGGGGGCTGGACACTGAAGCTTTCTTT	TRBJ1-1	TRBV5-1	-	-
CASRRSGTVSNQPQHF	TGTGCCAGTAGGAGATCCGGGACAGTTAGCAATCAGCCCCAGCATTTT	TRBJ1-5	TRBV19	TRBD1	-
CASSNGQGFSSYEQYF	TGTGCCAGCAGCAACGGACAGGGATTTAGCTCCTACGAGCAGTACTTC	TRBJ2-7	TRBV5-5	TRBD1	-
CASSLTGVEPQHF	TGTGCCAGCAGCTTGACAGGAGTTGAGCCCCAGCATTTT	TRBJ1-5	TRBV7-9	-	few
CASPNPGTVLILAKNIQYF	TGTGCCAGTCCCAATCCCGGGACAGTCCTAATACTAGCCAAAAACATTCAGTACTTC	TRBJ2-4	TRBV19	TRBD1	-
CASSETGGGYNEQFF	TGTGCCAGCAGTGAGACAGGGGGTGGGTACAATGAGCAGTTCTTC	TRBJ2-1	TRBV6-1	TRBD1	-
CASSRTGGTEAFF	TGTGCCAGCAGCCGAACAGGGGGCACTGAAGCTTTCTTT	TRBJ1-1	TRBV7-9	TRBD1	-
CASSLEGEGPYYTQYF	TGTGCCAGCAGCTTAGAAGGGGAAGGTCCTTATTATACGCAGTATTTT	TRBJ2-3	TRBV7-6	-	-
CASTPAGVNSNQPQHF	TGTGCCAGCACCCCAGCGGGGGTAAATAGCAATCAGCCCCAGCATTTT	TRBJ1-5	TRBV6-6	-	-
CASSYSARGSGEQYF	TGTGCCAGCAGTTACTCAGCTCGGGGTAGTGGCGAGCAGTACTTC	TRBJ2-7	TRBV6-5	-	-
CATRRGRVDEQYF	TGTGCCACCCGGCGGGGCAGGGTGGATGAGCAGTACTTC	TRBJ2-7	TRBV19	-	-
CASSGRYREKNTGELFF	TGTGCCAGCAGCGGGAGATACAGGGAGAAGAACACCGGGGAGCTGTTTTTT	TRBJ2-2	TRBV7-9	-	once
CASSLGVLNTEAFF	TGTGCCAGCAGCTTAGGAGTACTGAACACTGAAGCTTTCTTT	TRBJ1-1	TRBV11-2	-	-
CASSLYGTPNSPLHF	TGTGCCAGCAGCTTATACGGGACACCTAATTCACCCCTCCACTTT	TRBJ1-6	TRBV7-6	-	once
CASTLSGGDTDTQYF	TGTGCCAGCACACTTAGCGGGGGGGACACAGATACGCAGTATTTT	TRBJ2-3	TRBV7-9	TRBD2	-
CASKGLDGRGRIYEQYF	TGCGCCAGCAAAGGTCTCGACGGCAGGGGACGCATCTACGAGCAGTACTTC	TRBJ2-7	TRBV10-1	-	-
CASSQRETGIYEQYF	TGCGCCAGCAGCCAAAGGGAAACAGGGATCTACGAGCAGTACTTC	TRBJ2-7	TRBV4-1	-	once
CASSLDHSNTEAFF	TGTGCCAGCAGCTTAGATCACTCCAACACTGAAGCTTTCTTT	TRBJ1-1	TRBV7-2	-	-
CASSFRTGGAYGYTF	TGTGCCAGCAGCTTCCGGACAGGGGGGGCCTATGGCTACACCTTC	TRBJ1-2	TRBV9	TRBD1	-
CASSQGRAEGPQPQHF	TGCGCCAGCAGCCAAGGTCGTGCGGAGGGCCCTCAGCCCCAGCATTTT	TRBJ1-5	TRBV4-1	-	-
CASSVWQGSYEQYF	TGCGCCAGCTCCGTCTGGCAGGGGAGCTACGAGCAGTACTTC	TRBJ2-7	TRBV5-1	-	once
CASSPQGDRYSPLHF	TGTGCCAGTAGTCCGCAGGGGGACAGATATTCACCCCTCCACTTT	TRBJ1-6	TRBV19	TRBD1	few
CASRWGRQFGELFF	TGTGCCAGCAGGTGGGGTAGACAGTTCGGGGAGCTGTTTTTT	TRBJ2-2	TRBV6-1	-	once
CASSRGGYNEQFF	TGTGCCAGCAGTAGAGGCGGGTACAATGAGCAGTTCTTC	TRBJ2-1	TRBV6-4	-	-
CASSLSSVLRSEQFF	TGTGCCAGCAGCTTATCCTCAGTTCTGCGGAGTGAGCAGTTCTTC	TRBJ2-1	TRBV7-2	-	few
CASSQSIAGTGEEKLFF	TGTGCCAGCAGCCAATCCATCGCCGGGACAGGGGAGGAAAAACTGTTTTTT	TRBJ1-4	TRBV4-2	TRBD1	-